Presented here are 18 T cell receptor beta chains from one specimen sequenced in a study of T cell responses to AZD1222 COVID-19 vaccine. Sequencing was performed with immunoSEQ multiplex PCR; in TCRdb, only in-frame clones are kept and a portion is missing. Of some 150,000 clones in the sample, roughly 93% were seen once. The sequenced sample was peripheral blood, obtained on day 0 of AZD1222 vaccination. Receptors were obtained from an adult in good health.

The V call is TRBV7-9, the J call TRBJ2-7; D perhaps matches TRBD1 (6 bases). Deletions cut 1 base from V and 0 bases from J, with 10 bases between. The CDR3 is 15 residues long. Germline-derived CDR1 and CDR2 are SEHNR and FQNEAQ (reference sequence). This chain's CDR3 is CASSLEQGSSYEQYF. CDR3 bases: TGTGCCAGCAGCTTAGAACAGGGTAGCTCCTACGAGCAGTACTTC.

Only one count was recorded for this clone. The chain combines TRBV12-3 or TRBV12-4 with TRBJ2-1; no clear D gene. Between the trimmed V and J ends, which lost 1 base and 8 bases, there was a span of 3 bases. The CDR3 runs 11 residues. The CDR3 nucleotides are TGTGCCAGCAGTTTAGGTGATGAGCAGTTCTTC. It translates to CASSLGDEQFF.

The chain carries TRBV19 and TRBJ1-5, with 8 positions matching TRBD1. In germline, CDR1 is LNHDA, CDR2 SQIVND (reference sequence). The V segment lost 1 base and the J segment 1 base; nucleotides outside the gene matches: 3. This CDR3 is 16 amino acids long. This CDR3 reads CASSIVTGGSNQPQHF. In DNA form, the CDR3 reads TGTGCCAGTAGTATAGTAACAGGGGGAAGCAATCAGCCCCAGCATTTT.

CDR3 in DNA: TGTGCCAGCAGTTACTCGAGAGAGGGCCGAAACATTCAGTACTTC. This encodes CASSYSREGRNIQYF. The genes are TRBV6-5 and TRBJ2-4; a weak D match, TRBD2 (5 bases). V shed 0 bases and J shed 6 bases, with 12 bases lying between them. This CDR3 has 15 amino acids. Germline V gene data show CDR1 as MNHEY and CDR2 as SVGAGI.

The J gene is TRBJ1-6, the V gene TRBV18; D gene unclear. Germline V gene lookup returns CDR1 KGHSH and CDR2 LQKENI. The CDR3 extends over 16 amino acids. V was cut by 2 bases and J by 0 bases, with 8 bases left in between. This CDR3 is CASSPADRSYNSPLHF. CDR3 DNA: TGTGCCAGCTCACCAGCCGACCGCTCCTATAATTCACCCCTCCACTTT.

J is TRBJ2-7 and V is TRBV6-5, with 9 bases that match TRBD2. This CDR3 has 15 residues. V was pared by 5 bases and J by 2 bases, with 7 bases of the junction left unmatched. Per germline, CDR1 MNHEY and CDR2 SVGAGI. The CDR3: CASSTIAGVAYEQYF. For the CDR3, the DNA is TGTGCCAGCAGTACGATAGCGGGAGTAGCCTACGAGCAGTACTTC.

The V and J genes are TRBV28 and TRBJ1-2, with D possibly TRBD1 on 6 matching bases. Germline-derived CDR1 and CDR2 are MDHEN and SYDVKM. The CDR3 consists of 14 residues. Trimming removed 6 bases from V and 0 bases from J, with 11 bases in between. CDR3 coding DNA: TGTGCCAGCAGGGCGACAGGACCTAACTATGGCTACACCTTC. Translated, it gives CASRATGPNYGYTF.

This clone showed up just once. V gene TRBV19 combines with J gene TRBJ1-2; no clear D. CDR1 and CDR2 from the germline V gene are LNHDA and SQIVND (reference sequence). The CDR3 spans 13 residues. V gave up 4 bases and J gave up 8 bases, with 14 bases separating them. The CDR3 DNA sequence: TGTGCCAGTAGTACCGGACCCTCCGGGGGCTACACCTTC. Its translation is CASSTGPSGGYTF. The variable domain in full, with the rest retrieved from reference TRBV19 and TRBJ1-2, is DGGITQSPKYLFRKEGQNVTLSCEQNLNHDAMYWYRQDPGQGLRLIYYSQIVNDFQKGDIAEGYSVSREKKESFPLTVTSAQKNPTAFYLCASSTGPSGGYTFGSGTRLTVV.

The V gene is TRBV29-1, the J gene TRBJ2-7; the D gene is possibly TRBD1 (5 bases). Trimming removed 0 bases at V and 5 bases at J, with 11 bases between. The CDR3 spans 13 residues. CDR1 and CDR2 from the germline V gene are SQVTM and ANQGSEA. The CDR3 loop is CSVEDRVRDEQYF. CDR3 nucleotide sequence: TGCAGCGTTGAAGATAGGGTCAGGGACGAGCAGTACTTC.

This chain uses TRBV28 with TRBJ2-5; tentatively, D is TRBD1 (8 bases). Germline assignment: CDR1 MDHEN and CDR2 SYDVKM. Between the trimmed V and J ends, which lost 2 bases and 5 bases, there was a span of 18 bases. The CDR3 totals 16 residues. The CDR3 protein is CASSLATGGVRETQYF. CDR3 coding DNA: TGTGCCAGCAGTTTAGCCACAGGGGGGGTTAGGGAGACCCAGTACTTC.

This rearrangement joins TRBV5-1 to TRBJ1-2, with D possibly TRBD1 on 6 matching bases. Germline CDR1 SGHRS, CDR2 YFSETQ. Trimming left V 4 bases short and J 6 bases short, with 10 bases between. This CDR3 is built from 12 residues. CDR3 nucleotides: TGCGCCAGCAGCCAACAGGGCAATGGCTACACCTTC. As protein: CASSQQGNGYTF.

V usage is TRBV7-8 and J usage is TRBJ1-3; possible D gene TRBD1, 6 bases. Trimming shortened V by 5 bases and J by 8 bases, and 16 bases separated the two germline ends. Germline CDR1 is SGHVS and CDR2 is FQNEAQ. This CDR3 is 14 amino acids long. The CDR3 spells CASSQLTGIDTIYF. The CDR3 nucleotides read TGTGCCAGCAGCCAATTAACAGGGATTGACACCATATATTTT.

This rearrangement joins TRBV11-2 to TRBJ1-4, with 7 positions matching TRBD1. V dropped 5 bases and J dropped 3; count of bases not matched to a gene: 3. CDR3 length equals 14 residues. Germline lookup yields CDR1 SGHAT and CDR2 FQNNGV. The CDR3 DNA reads TGTGCCAGCAGCCGGACAGGTTCTAATGAAAAACTGTTTTTT. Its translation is CASSRTGSNEKLFF.

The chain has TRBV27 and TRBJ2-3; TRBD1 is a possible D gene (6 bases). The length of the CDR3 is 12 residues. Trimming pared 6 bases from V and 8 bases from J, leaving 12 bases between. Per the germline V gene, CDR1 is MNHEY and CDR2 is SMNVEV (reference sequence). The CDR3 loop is CASRYQGGTQYF. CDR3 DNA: TGTGCCAGCAGGTACCAAGGGGGTACGCAGTATTTT.

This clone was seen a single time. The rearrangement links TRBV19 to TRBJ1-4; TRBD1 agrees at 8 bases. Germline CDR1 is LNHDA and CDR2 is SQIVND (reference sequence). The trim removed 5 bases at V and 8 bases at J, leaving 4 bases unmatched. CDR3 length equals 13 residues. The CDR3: CASSSRGQEKLFF. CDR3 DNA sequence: TGTGCCAGTAGTTCCAGGGGGCAAGAAAAACTGTTTTTT.

The CDR3 here is CASSYSGVDGYTF. CDR3 coding DNA: TGTGCCAGCTCATACTCAGGGGTGGACGGCTACACCTTC. The chain recombines TRBV18 with TRBJ1-2; D perhaps matches TRBD1 (6 bases). The V and J ends lost 5 bases and 8 bases respectively, with 15 bases between them. The V gene's germline CDR1 is KGHSH and CDR2 LQKENI. The CDR3 has 13 amino acids.

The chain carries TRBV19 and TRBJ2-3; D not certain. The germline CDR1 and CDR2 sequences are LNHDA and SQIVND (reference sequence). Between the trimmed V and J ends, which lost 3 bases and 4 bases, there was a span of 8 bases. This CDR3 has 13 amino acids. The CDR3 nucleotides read TGTGCCAGTAGTATCTCGGTACCAGATACGCAGTATTTT. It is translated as CASSISVPDTQYF.

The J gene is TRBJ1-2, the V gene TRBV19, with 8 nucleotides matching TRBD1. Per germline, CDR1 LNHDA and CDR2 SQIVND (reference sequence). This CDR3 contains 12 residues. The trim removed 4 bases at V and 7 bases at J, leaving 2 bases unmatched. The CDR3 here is CASSTGQVGYTF. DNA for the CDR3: TGTGCCAGTAGTACGGGACAGGTTGGCTACACCTTC.